This TCR beta chain derives from a study of T cells in Graves' hyperthyroidism and ophthalmopathy. The V gene end was trimmed by 6 bases and the J gene end by 6 bases; junction bases not matched to a gene: 7. The CDR3 runs 15 residues. Germline V lookup: CDR1 SGHAT, CDR2 FQNNGV. Study-level points and caveats: Ophthalmopathy prediction by the model preceded onset by a median about 6.5 months.

Authors of the study amplified TCR beta CDR3 regions from RNA transcripts. Using the HTBI primer set, a first-round RT-PCR was run on the TCR CDR3. MiXCR, run by TCRdb on the multiplex PCR reads, gives a single entry per CDR3 protein. The sample shows about half a million distinct CDR3 sequences, 24% of them seen only once. This clonotype was counted at least ten times. The antigen is unknown. A patient was excluded if there was uncontrolled infection, other autoimmune disease, pregnancy or lactation. The TCR was taken from a woman aged 25-40 years with Graves' ophthalmopathy. The rearrangement joins TRBV11-2 to TRBJ2-2; 10 bases line up with TRBD1. The sequenced material came from blood. CDR3 nucleotide sequence: TGTGCCAGCAGATCGGGACAGGGGATCCCCGGGGAGCTGTTTTTT. Its protein product is CASRSGQGIPGELFF.